The clone carrying this T cell receptor beta chain has only a few counts. Germline V CDR1 and CDR2: SGHRS, YFSETQ. The CDR3 has 16 amino acids. V shed 2 bases and J shed 0 bases, with 14 bases lying between them. The source of the sample is a study of blood T cell repertoires in COVID-19. The assay was immunoSEQ multiplex PCR, and TCRdb's table has in-frame clones only and misses some. The sample shows tens of thousands of clones, 88% of them seen only once. Sequenced material: peripheral blood. The chain employs TRBV5-1 and TRBJ1-1, with D perhaps matching TRBD1 (5 bases). The TCR originated in a man between 45 and 60 years old with acute or convalescent COVID-19. CDR3 amino acids: CASSLSRGVMNTEAFF. DNA for the CDR3: TGCGCCAGCAGCTTAAGTCGGGGGGTCATGAACACTGAAGCTTTCTTT.